The text below deals with one T cell receptor beta chain. Its antigen is not known. A CD45RA-negative memory subset and a CD45RA+ naive subset were separated from the CD4+ cells. Germline-derived CDR1 and CDR2 are WNHNN and SYGVQD (reference sequence). The CDR3 covers 13 residues. V lost 3 bases and J 0 bases, leaving 6 bases between the germline ends. The sample is drawn from a study of shared clonotypes between healthy human individuals. General observations from the study: Generally, naive subsets (rather than memory subsets) showed larger estimated richness.

Over several immunoSEQ plates, each subset's genomic DNA was distributed in even portions. Sequencing was performed with immunoSEQ multiplex PCR; in TCRdb, only in-frame clones are kept and a portion is missing. The sample carries around 2.3 million clones, under 97% recorded once. The TCR was taken from a man younger than 30 in good health. Sequenced input: naive CD4+ T cells sorted from blood. Subset denoted: CD45RA+ positively selected. The V call is TRBV10-1, the J call TRBJ2-7, with D unclear. CDR3 amino acids: CASSDTPSYEQYF. In DNA form, the CDR3 reads TGCGCCAGCAGTGATACTCCCTCCTACGAGCAGTACTTC.